These 24 T cell receptor beta chains originate from one sample sequenced in a study of identical twins. TCRdb used MiXCR to reprocess the 5' RACE reads, holding one entry per CDR3 protein. This sample yields around 530,000 distinct CDR3 sequences, of which roughly 15% are seen a single time; less than 0.5% belongs to the top ten. In addition, the sample was reused for a study of yellow fever vaccine responses in identical twins.

Material: CD4+ T cells sorted from blood. These receptors were taken from a woman aged 18-29 years in good health.

This clonotype was counted between two and nine times. The chain uses TRBV5-1 and TRBJ2-5, with D unclear. The CDR3 spans 13 residues. Trimming removed 3 bases at V and 4 bases at J, with 10 bases between. CDR1 SGHRS and CDR2 YFSETQ come from the germline V gene. CDR3 coding DNA: TGCGCCAGCAGCTCGAACAAGGGAGAGACCCAGTACTTC. It specifies CASSSNKGETQYF.

This clonotype was observed a few times. The V call is TRBV5-1, the J call TRBJ2-3; 8 nucleotides line up with TRBD2. This CDR3 contains 16 residues. CDR1 SGHRS and CDR2 YFSETQ come from the germline V gene. The V segment lost 0 bases and the J segment 3 bases; nucleotides outside the gene matches: 6. The CDR3 is CASSLVPGGRTDTQYF. The CDR3 DNA sequence: TGCGCCAGCAGCTTGGTGCCGGGGGGGCGTACAGATACGCAGTATTTT.

This clonotype was counted a few times. The chain uses TRBV6-1 and TRBJ2-4, with TRBD1 as a possible D gene (5 bases). The CDR3 has 16 residues. Per germline, CDR1 MNHNS and CDR2 SASEGT. V lost 8 bases, J lost 2 bases, and 19 bases lay in between. CDR3 bases: TGTGCCAGCGGCTTTCTAAGCAGGGTTTCCAAAAACATTCAGTACTTC. Its translation: CASGFLSRVSKNIQYF.

The CDR3 nucleotides read TGTGCCAGCAGCCACTCTCTGAAGGAGCAGTACTTC. It specifies CASSHSLKEQYF. The chain couples TRBV3-1 to TRBJ2-7; D is undetermined. V lost 3 bases, J lost 7 bases, and 10 bases lay in between. The CDR3 runs to 12 residues. Germline CDR1 and CDR2: LGHDT and YNNKEL (reference sequence).

This clonotype was picked up a small number of times. The CDR3 loop reads CASSLSDSKETQYF. The CDR3 DNA sequence: TGTGCCAGCAGCCTGAGCGACAGCAAAGAGACCCAGTACTTC. V gene TRBV4-2 combines with J gene TRBJ2-5; TRBD1 is a possible D gene (5 bases). The CDR3 is made up of 14 amino acids. With 4 bases removed from V and 3 bases from J, the gap between germline ends came to 12 bases. The germline CDR1 and CDR2 sequences are LGHNA and YNFKEQ.

In this sample, this clonotype turned up a few times. The DNA of the CDR3 is TGTGCCAGCAGGAGCAGTAATGAAAAACTGTTTTTT. It is translated as CASRSSNEKLFF. The chain employs TRBV28 and TRBJ1-4, with unresolved D. Per germline, CDR1 MDHEN and CDR2 SYDVKM. The V gene lost 6 bases and the J gene lost 4 bases, with 6 bases spanning the gap. The CDR3 is 12 residues long.

At least ten counts were recorded for this clonotype. J is TRBJ2-3 and V is TRBV28, with D possibly being TRBD2 (6 bases). The germline CDR1 and CDR2 sequences are MDHEN and SYDVKM. V lost 6 bases, J lost 2 bases, and 12 bases lay in between. The CDR3 extends over 14 amino acids. The CDR3 DNA sequence: TGTGCCAGCAGGGTACTAGCTAACACAGATACGCAGTATTTT. It encodes CASRVLANTDTQYF. Drawing the rest from reference TRBV28 and TRBJ2-3, the complete variable domain is DVKVTQSSRYLVKRTGEKVFLECVQDMDHENMFWYRQDPGLGLRLIYFSYDVKMKEKGDIPEGYSVSREKKERFSLILESASTNQTSMYLCASRVLANTDTQYFGPGTRLTVL.

Only a few counts were recorded for this clonotype. The J gene is TRBJ2-1, the V gene TRBV14, with 7 bases lining up with TRBD2. Germline V gives CDR1 SGHDN, CDR2 FVKESK. J was trimmed by 15 bases and V by 3 bases; bases with no gene match: 11. The CDR3 runs 13 residues. CDR3 bases: TGTGCCAGCAGCCATTCTGGGGGAGGGCCGAGGTTCTTC. Translation: CASSHSGGGPRFF.

This clonotype was counted only a few times. The CDR3 nucleotides read TGTGCCAGCAGCGCGGGACCCAGCTGGCTGTACGTC. It codes for CASSAGPSWLYV. V gene TRBV28 combines with J gene TRBJ2-7, with D perhaps matching TRBD2 (6 bases). The CDR3 contains 12 residues. Germline CDR1 reads MDHEN; CDR2 reads SYDVKM. V shed 6 bases and J shed 12 bases, with 18 bases lying between them.

This clonotype was observed a handful of times. The chain links TRBV20-1 to TRBJ2-2; 16 bases align to TRBD2. V was pared by 1 base and J by 1 base, with 6 bases of the junction left unmatched. In germline, CDR1 is DFQATT, CDR2 SNEGSKA (reference sequence). The CDR3 covers 19 residues. In DNA form, the CDR3 reads TGCAGTGCTAGAGTGGGACTAGCGGGAGGGCTAAGGAACACCGGGGAGCTGTTTTTT. It translates to CSARVGLAGGLRNTGELFF.

In its sample, this clonotype was seen a few times. The chain recombines TRBV20-1 with TRBJ2-3; 9 bases line up with TRBD2. This CDR3 region has 16 residues. The germline V gene has CDR1 DFQATT and CDR2 SNEGSKA (reference sequence). Germline trimming cut 4 bases from V and 3 bases from J; bases unmatched to any gene: 11. DNA for the CDR3: TGCAGTGCTATTCCCGCAAAAGCGGGAGGAACAGATACGCAGTATTTT. This translates into CSAIPAKAGGTDTQYF.

The chain links TRBV3-1 to TRBJ2-2; D may match TRBD1 or TRBD2 (5 bases each). V was cut by 3 bases and J by 4 bases, with 12 bases left in between. This CDR3 is built from 15 residues. CDR1 and CDR2 (germline): LGHDT, YNNKEL (reference sequence). In nucleotides, the CDR3 is TGTGCCAGCAGCCACGGGACGACGGGCACCGGGGAGCTGTTTTTT. Its translation: CASSHGTTGTGELFF.

Remarks on this clonotype: One junction end disagrees with the germline gene, perhaps due to a read error. The chain recombines TRBV4-1 with TRBJ2-1, with D perhaps matching TRBD1 (6 bases). Germline loops: CDR1 MGHRA, CDR2 YSYEKL. This CDR3 has 16 amino acids. The CDR3 DNA sequence: TGCGCCACCAGCCAAGATAACAGGGTCATCATGTACGAGCAGTTCTTC. Its protein product is CATSQDNRVIMYEQFF.

In this sample, this clonotype turned up a few times. This chain joins TRBV20-1 and TRBJ2-2, with D perhaps matching TRBD2 (5 bases). Between the trimmed V and J ends, which lost 0 bases and 4 bases, there was a span of 9 bases. This CDR3 has 14 amino acids. Germline V gene lookup returns CDR1 DFQATT and CDR2 SNEGSKA (reference sequence). The CDR3 DNA follows: TGCAGTGCTAGAGATCGGAGGTCCACCGGGGAGCTGTTTTTT. As protein: CSARDRRSTGELFF.

At least ten counts were recorded for this clonotype. The genes are TRBV12-3 or TRBV12-4 and TRBJ2-3, with D possibly being TRBD1 (5 bases). The CDR3 has 15 amino acids. Trimming pared 7 bases from V and 0 bases from J, leaving 14 bases between. The CDR3 here is CASIRTLWSTDTQYF. In nucleotides, the CDR3 is TGTGCCAGCATTAGGACATTATGGAGCACAGATACGCAGTATTTT.

The chain carries TRBV9 and TRBJ1-1, with TRBD1 matching over 8 bases. Unmatched junction bases numbered 12, after V lost 3 bases and J lost 5 bases. Germline CDR1 is SGDLS and CDR2 is YYNGEE. CDR3 length equals 16 residues. The CDR3 DNA sequence: TGTGCCAGCAGCGCAGAAATGAGGACAGGGCTGACTGAAGCTTTCTTT. Amino acids: CASSAEMRTGLTEAFF.

CDR3 in amino acids: CASSTPSSGSYRVPDTQYF. CDR3 nucleotides: TGTGCCAGCAGCACACCTTCCAGCGGGAGTTATCGGGTTCCAGATACGCAGTATTTT. The chain employs TRBV2 and TRBJ2-3; 8 bases are a match to TRBD2. This CDR3 spans 19 amino acids. The germline V gene encodes CDR1 SNHLY and CDR2 FYNNEI. V lost 6 bases, J lost 4 bases, and 21 bases stayed unmatched. Full variable domain (outside the CDR3, taken from reference TRBV2 and TRBJ2-3): EPEVTQTPSHQVTQMGQEVILRCVPISNHLYFYWYRQILGQKVEFLVSFYNNEISEKSEIFDDQFSVERPDGSNFTLKIRSTKLEDSAMYFCASSTPSSGSYRVPDTQYFGPGTRLTVL.

The table lists this clonotype with many counts. The rearrangement links TRBV5-1 to TRBJ2-1, with 9 nucleotides matching TRBD2. V shed 8 bases, J shed 2 bases, and the junction held 11 bases outside the gene matches. Germline V gene data show CDR1 as SGHRS and CDR2 as YFSETQ. The CDR3 is made up of 16 amino acids. The CDR3 DNA reads as TGCGCCAGTAGTAAAGCTAGCGGGGCAACCTACAATGAGCAGTTCTTC. Translating gives CASSKASGATYNEQFF.

This clonotype was counted between two and nine times. The J gene is TRBJ2-3, the V gene TRBV20-1, with 9 bases that match TRBD1. This CDR3 has 14 amino acids. V shed 5 bases, J shed 2 bases, and the junction held 5 bases outside the gene matches. Germline CDR1 reads DFQATT; CDR2 reads SNEGSKA (reference sequence). The CDR3 protein is CSASDRGTTDTQYF. The CDR3 DNA is TGCAGTGCTTCCGACAGGGGGACCACAGATACGCAGTATTTT.

At least ten counts were recorded for this clonotype. This chain connects TRBV7-9 to TRBJ1-3; D gene uncertain. The CDR3 runs 14 residues. V lost 5 bases and J 8 bases, leaving 16 bases between the germline ends. CDR1 SEHNR and CDR2 FQNEAQ come from the germline V gene (reference sequence). This CDR3 reads CASSRVGSTDTIYF. The CDR3, as DNA: TGTGCCAGCAGCAGGGTGGGCAGTACTGACACCATATATTTT.

This clonotype was counted ten times or more. The rearrangement links TRBV12-3 or TRBV12-4 to TRBJ1-5, with 11 positions matching TRBD1. V gave up 4 bases and J gave up 4 bases; unmatched junction bases: 3. The CDR3 length is 15 residues. CDR3 DNA: TGTGCCAGCAGTTCCGGACAGGGGGCTAATCAGCCCCAGCATTTT. Translation gives CASSSGQGANQPQHF.

This chain connects TRBV5-1 to TRBJ2-3; 7 bases are a match to TRBD1. The germline CDR1 and CDR2 sequences are SGHRS and YFSETQ. With 3 bases clipped from V and 6 bases from J, the junction kept 7 bases outside the gene matches. There are 14 residues in the CDR3. The CDR3 sequence: CASSSIQGMDTQYF. CDR3 nucleotide sequence: TGCGCCAGCAGCTCGATACAGGGGATGGATACGCAGTATTTT.

The V call is TRBV20-1, the J call TRBJ2-5; D is perhaps TRBD1 or TRBD2 (5 bases each). Trimming removed 2 bases from V and 4 bases from J, with 17 bases in between. The CDR3 contains 15 residues. Germline V CDR1 and CDR2: DFQATT, SNEGSKA (reference sequence). The chain's CDR3 is CSARSRRGERETQYF. The CDR3 coding sequence is TGCAGTGCTAGATCCCGTAGGGGAGAGCGAGAGACCCAGTACTTC.

This rearrangement joins TRBV19 to TRBJ2-1, with D unclear. CDR1 LNHDA and CDR2 SQIVND come from the germline V gene (reference sequence). This CDR3 is built from 12 residues. The V and J ends lost 4 bases and 9 bases respectively, with 10 bases between them. CDR3 residues: CASSNSLIEQFF. CDR3 in DNA: TGTGCCAGTAGTAATTCTCTGATTGAGCAGTTCTTC.